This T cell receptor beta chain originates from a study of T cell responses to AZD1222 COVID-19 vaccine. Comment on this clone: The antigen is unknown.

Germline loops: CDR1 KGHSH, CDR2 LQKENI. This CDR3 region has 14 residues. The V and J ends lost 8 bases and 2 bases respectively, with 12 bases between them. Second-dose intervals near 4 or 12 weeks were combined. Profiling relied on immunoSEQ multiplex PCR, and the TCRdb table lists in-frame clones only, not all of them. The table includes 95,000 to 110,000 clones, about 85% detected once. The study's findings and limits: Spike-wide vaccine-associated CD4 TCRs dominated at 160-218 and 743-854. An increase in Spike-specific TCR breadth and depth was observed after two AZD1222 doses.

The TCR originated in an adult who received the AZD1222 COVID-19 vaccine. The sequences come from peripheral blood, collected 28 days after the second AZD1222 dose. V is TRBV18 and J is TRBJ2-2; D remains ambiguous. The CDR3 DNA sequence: TGTGCCAGCAGAATAGGCTTAAACACCGGGGAGCTGTTTTTT. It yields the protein CASRIGLNTGELFF.